This T cell receptor beta chain was obtained from a study of OX40 agonist ivuxolimab in advanced cancers. Study summary: Anti-PD-1, anti-PD-L1 or anti-CTLA-4 therapy given earlier was allowed, and about 38% had some.

Unmatched junction bases numbered 12, after V lost 10 bases and J lost 8 bases. The CDR3 covers 14 residues. In germline, CDR1 is MNHNS, CDR2 SASEGT. Libraries were prepared by immunoSEQ multiplex PCR; TCRdb keeps only in-frame clonotypes and omits some of them. Found here are roughly 110,000 clones, around 93% of them singletons; the top ten hold about 1.2%. This TCR was recovered from an adult with an advanced solid tumor such as melanoma, head and neck, liver or kidney cancer. The chain joins TRBV6-1 to TRBJ2-1; TRBD2 agrees at 9 bases. The specimen was CD4+ or CD8+ T cells sorted from blood, collected in a trial of the OX40 agonist ivuxolimab. The CDR3 protein is CATSPGLAIHEQFF. In DNA, the CDR3 is TGTGCCACCTCACCGGGACTAGCTATTCATGAGCAGTTCTTC.